The 24 T cell receptor beta chains reported below all come from one sample, sequenced in a study of cytomegalovirus exposure and HLA in healthy donors. The PCR contained 60 Vbeta and 13 Jbeta primers. This table comes from immunoSEQ multiplex PCR, and its TCRdb copy is limited to in-frame clones, with some not included. The sample has roughly 120,000 clones, over 60% seen once. Input material: PBMCs. All receptors derive from a woman aged 60-75 years in good health and CMV-seropositive.

The gene calls are TRBV11-2 and TRBJ2-5, with 11 bases matching TRBD2. With the DNA end fitting TRBJ2-7 better, the J assignment may be wrong. This CDR3 contains 13 residues. From germline, CDR1 is SGHAT and CDR2 FQNNGV. The CDR3: CASGLAGGTEQYF. CDR3 nucleotide sequence: TGTGCCAGCGGGCTAGCGGGAGGCACCGAGCAGTACTTC.

The gene calls are TRBV19 and TRBJ2-1; a weak D match, TRBD2 (5 bases). V lost 3 bases, J lost 5 bases, and 14 bases lay in between. This CDR3 comprises 15 residues. Germline V gene data show CDR1 as LNHDA and CDR2 as SQIVND (reference sequence). The CDR3 sequence is CASSMLIRGNNEQFF. DNA for the CDR3: TGTGCCAGTAGTATGCTGATACGAGGGAACAATGAGCAGTTCTTC.

The chain carries TRBV27 and TRBJ2-7; unclear D gene. CDR3 length equals 13 residues. Trimming removed 6 bases from V and 1 base from J, with 10 bases in between. Per the germline V gene, CDR1 is MNHEY and CDR2 is SMNVEV (reference sequence). DNA of the CDR3: TGTGCCAGCAGCCTTTTTCTTTCCTACGAGCAGTACTTC. Residues: CASSLFLSYEQYF.

CDR3 region: CASSRTSGVSDTQYF. The DNA for the CDR3 is TGCGCCAGCAGCCGGACTAGCGGGGTATCAGATACGCAGTATTTT. The V call is TRBV5-1, the J call TRBJ2-3, with 12 bases lining up with TRBD2. The CDR3 contains 15 residues. Trimming cost V 4 bases and J 4 bases; bases outside gene matches: 4. Looked up from germline, CDR1 is SGHRS and CDR2 is YFSETQ.

This clone has just one count. This chain joins TRBV9 and TRBJ2-5, with a weak D call TRBD2 (5 bases). The V and J ends lost 3 bases and 0 bases respectively, with 12 bases between them. The germline V gene encodes CDR1 SGDLS and CDR2 YYNGEE. The CDR3 has 15 residues. The DNA of the CDR3 is TGTGCCAGCAGCGCCCCGGACTGGTACCAAGAGACCCAGTACTTC. It is translated as CASSAPDWYQETQYF.

This sequence joins TRBV6-5 and TRBJ2-5; tentatively, D is TRBD1 (7 bases). Between the trimmed V and J ends, which lost 4 bases and 4 bases, there was a span of 10 bases. The CDR3 covers 13 residues. Germline V gene lookup returns CDR1 MNHEY and CDR2 SVGAGI. CDR3 in amino acids: CASSWQGGETQYF. The CDR3 region has the DNA TGTGCCAGCAGTTGGCAGGGGGGAGAGACCCAGTACTTC.

J is TRBJ2-1 and V is TRBV11-3, with 7 bases lining up with TRBD2. After removal of 5 bases from V and 2 bases from J, the junction contained 6 bases not matched to a gene. The CDR3 has 15 residues. CDR1 and CDR2 from the germline V gene are SGHNT and YENEEA. The CDR3 loop reads CASSPGGSTYNEQFF. The DNA of the CDR3 is TGTGCCAGCAGCCCAGGCGGGAGTACCTACAATGAGCAGTTCTTC.

The V and J genes are TRBV5-1 and TRBJ2-2; D gene ambiguous. V was pared by 1 base and J by 6 bases, with 16 bases between. The CDR3 spans 16 residues. The germline V gene has CDR1 SGHRS and CDR2 YFSETQ. CDR3 sequence: CASSLNADPGSGELFF. As DNA, the CDR3 is TGCGCCAGCAGCTTGAACGCCGATCCAGGTTCCGGGGAGCTGTTTTTT.

This chain links TRBV5-5 with TRBJ1-1, with D perhaps matching TRBD1 (6 bases). The CDR3 is 14 residues long. CDR1 SGHKS and CDR2 YYEKEE come from the germline V gene (reference sequence). The germline V and J ends were trimmed by 0 bases and 1 base, with 7 bases remaining between them. The CDR3, as DNA: TGTGCCAGCAGCTTGGTAGGGGGGAACACTGAAGCTTTCTTT. The encoded protein is CASSLVGGNTEAFF.

This chain links TRBV11-2 with TRBJ1-1, with D hard to call. V was trimmed by 8 bases and J by 5 bases, leaving 12 bases between them. The germline V gene has CDR1 SGHAT and CDR2 FQNNGV. The CDR3 has 12 amino acids. The CDR3 region is CASAKGRTEAFF. The DNA of the CDR3 is TGTGCCAGCGCGAAAGGCAGGACTGAAGCTTTCTTT.

This clone was picked up a small number of times. The chain recombines TRBV5-1 with TRBJ1-3, with 9 bases matching TRBD1. CDR3 length: 14 residues. With V trimmed by 5 bases and J by 6 bases, 6 bases remained unmatched. CDR1 and CDR2 from the germline V gene are SGHRS and YFSETQ. CDR3 sequence (DNA): TGCGCCAGCAGGGGACAGGGAGCTGTAAACACCATATATTTT. Translation: CASRGQGAVNTIYF.

The chain combines TRBV7-8 with TRBJ1-2; D is possibly TRBD1 (6 bases). Germline loops: CDR1 SGHVS, CDR2 FQNEAQ. Trimming cost V 2 bases and J 6 bases, with 16 bases left between them. CDR3 length: 15 residues. The CDR3 DNA sequence: TGTGCCAGCAGCTTATCCAGTGCAGGGGCGGATGGCTACACCTTC. It encodes CASSLSSAGADGYTF.

For this clone: The junction shows a germline mismatch at one end, possibly a read error. V is TRBV6-1 and J is TRBJ1-1, with TRBD1 matching 8 bases. The CDR3 runs 12 residues. From germline, CDR1 is MNHNS and CDR2 SASEGT. The CDR3 DNA sequence: TGTGCCAGCAGTGAAGTTGGAAACAGGGGGACCTTT. Amino acid sequence: CASSEVGNRGTF.

V usage is TRBV30 and J usage is TRBJ1-4; a weak D match, TRBD1 (5 bases). CDR1 is GTSNPN and CDR2 is SVGIG in the germline V gene (reference sequence). V was pared by 3 bases and J by 0 bases, with 8 bases between. There are 14 residues in the CDR3. The CDR3 DNA sequence: TGTGCCTGGAGAGGGGAGGCAACTAATGAAAAACTGTTTTTT. Its translation: CAWRGEATNEKLFF.

This CDR3 reads CASSLNRGPQHF. The CDR3 DNA sequence: TGTGCCAGCAGCTTGAACCGCGGGCCCCAGCATTTT. This chain uses TRBV7-2 with TRBJ1-5, with D unclear. This CDR3 region has 12 residues. The germline V gene has CDR1 SGHTA and CDR2 FQGNSA. Trimming left V 3 bases short and J 9 bases short, with 9 bases between.

In the case of this clone: Since no conserved phenylalanine or tryptophan closes the CDR3, a read error is the likely cause. The chain is built from TRBV5-1 and TRBJ2-7, with 7 bases aligning to TRBD1. CDR1 SGHRS and CDR2 YFSETQ come from the germline V gene. J gave up 5 bases and V 4 bases, and 9 bases lay outside the gene matches. The CDR3 is 14 amino acids. The CDR3 is CASSQDRVDDEQYL. CDR3 DNA: TGCGCCAGCAGCCAAGACAGGGTTGACGACGAGCAGTACCTC.

CDR3 in amino acids: CASSSPGQGSGNTIYF. For the CDR3, the DNA is TGTGCCAGCAGCTCTCCGGGACAGGGGTCCGGAAACACCATATATTTT. This sequence joins TRBV7-9 and TRBJ1-3, with 10 bases lining up with TRBD1. Germline lookup yields CDR1 SEHNR and CDR2 FQNEAQ (reference sequence). V dropped 4 bases and J dropped 4; count of bases not matched to a gene: 7. CDR3 length: 16 residues.

The rearrangement links TRBV10-3 to TRBJ1-1; 9 bases fit TRBD1. The ends lost 5 bases at V and 4 bases at J; junction bases unmatched: 2. Per germline, CDR1 ENHRY and CDR2 SYGVKD. The CDR3 is 13 residues long. The CDR3 DNA reads TGTGCCATCAGTCAACAGGGGGCCACTGAAGCTTTCTTT. The encoded protein is CAISQQGATEAFF.

The genes are TRBV10-3 and TRBJ2-7; TRBD1 matches at 7 bases. CDR1 ENHRY and CDR2 SYGVKD come from the germline V gene. The CDR3 loop spans 15 amino acids. Unmatched junction bases numbered 7, after V lost 3 bases and J lost 2 bases. The CDR3 nucleotides are TGTGCCATCAGTGAAGAGGGGGCCGAAGCCTACGAGCAGTACTTC. Its protein product is CAISEEGAEAYEQYF.

This rearrangement joins TRBV7-9 to TRBJ2-1; 10 bases line up with TRBD2. The CDR3 sequence is 15 residues long. Germline V lookup: CDR1 SEHNR, CDR2 FQNEAQ (reference sequence). The V and J ends lost 4 bases and 4 bases, in that order; junction bases with no gene match: 4. CDR3 DNA: TGTGCCAGCAGCTCGAGCGGGAGGGGATACAATGAGCAGTTCTTC. This sequence encodes CASSSSGRGYNEQFF.

The chain couples TRBV6-5 to TRBJ2-1; D gene ambiguous. This CDR3 region has 11 residues. CDR1 and CDR2 (germline): MNHEY, SVGAGI. V was clipped by 5 bases and J by 7 bases, with 6 bases between them. The CDR3 region is CASSTPNEQFF. CDR3 sequence (DNA): TGTGCCAGCAGTACTCCTAATGAGCAGTTCTTC.

The chain recombines TRBV4-3 with TRBJ2-3, with TRBD2 matching 9 bases. With V trimmed by 1 base and J by 6 bases, 11 bases remained unmatched. The CDR3 runs to 17 residues. Germline V gene sequence: CDR1 LGHNA, CDR2 YSLEER. For the CDR3, the DNA is TGCGCCAGCAGCCAAGCGGACGGTGCGGGAGGGACGGATACGCAGTATTTT. Translating it yields CASSQADGAGGTDTQYF.

V is TRBV6-1 and J is TRBJ2-4; D is possibly TRBD1 (5 bases). Trimming removed 6 bases from V and 12 bases from J, with 12 bases in between. The CDR3 runs to 11 residues. Germline CDR1 and CDR2: MNHNS and SASEGT. The CDR3 bases are TGTGCCAGCAGACAGGTCCAGGATCAGTACTTC. This codes for CASRQVQDQYF.

V gene TRBV7-2 combines with J gene TRBJ1-2; TRBD1 might be the D (5 bases). The V end was cut by 5 bases, the J end by 4 bases, with 14 bases between. The CDR3 sequence is 14 residues long. The germline V gene encodes CDR1 SGHTA and CDR2 FQGNSA. The DNA for the CDR3 is TGTGCCAGCAGCCGGGGGACCGAGAGCTATGGCTACACCTTC. It yields the protein CASSRGTESYGYTF.